The T cell receptor (beta chain) described here comes from a study of blood T cells in healthy people across ages. Study-wide context: Per two T cells, template switching captured roughly one barcoded beta molecule. The study's findings and limits: A roughly linear age-dependent decrease characterized TCR beta diversity per million T cells.

Between the trimmed V and J ends, which lost 2 bases and 1 base, there was a span of 14 bases. Germline lookup yields CDR1 ENHRY and CDR2 SYGVKD. The CDR3 sequence is 16 residues long. A J-beta primer mix and a sample-barcoded 5' primer were used in a second PCR of roughly 7 to 12 cycles. In TCRdb, the 5' RACE reads were re-called with MiXCR into one record per CDR3 protein. This sample has roughly 800,000 distinct CDR3 sequences, with roughly 25% found just once. This clonotype showed up just once. The antigen remains undetermined. The same specimen was also included in a second study, on T cells of mothers and their children. Per that paper: It was related mother-child pairs that showed slightly higher overlap than unrelated pairs, without reaching significance.

The receptor was isolated from a boy younger than 18 in good health. The V and J genes are TRBV10-3 and TRBJ1-1; D is perhaps TRBD1 (5 bases). Source material: blood. In DNA form, the CDR3 reads TGTGCCATCAGTGAGGCAATGGAGGGGTGGAACACTGAAGCTTTCTTT. It is translated as CAISEAMEGWNTEAFF.